This TCR beta chain was sequenced during a study of T-cell reconstitution after alpha-beta-depleted transplantation in children. This clonotype was counted ten times or more. Unique molecular identifiers were incorporated when the TCRbeta library was constructed. TCRdb recomputed calls from the PCR reads with MiXCR, one row per CDR3 protein. Of 400,000 to 550,000 distinct CDR3 sequences listed, roughly a tenth are singletons. Germline V gives CDR1 SGDLS, CDR2 YYNGEE. There are 15 residues in the CDR3. V gave up 0 bases and J gave up 0 bases, with 7 bases separating them. This receptor was identified in a child under 10 years old with inherited bone marrow failure, due to receive a stem cell transplant. J is TRBJ2-1 and V is TRBV9; D is possibly TRBD1 or TRBD2 (5 bases each). The sequenced sample was PBMCs, obtained before TCRalphabeta/CD19-depleted stem cell transplant. The CDR3 loop reads CASSVEGTSYNEQFF. CDR3 DNA sequence: TGTGCCAGCAGCGTAGAGGGGACCTCCTACAATGAGCAGTTCTTC. Based on the CDR3 plus reference TRBV9 and TRBJ2-1, the full variable domain is DSGVTQTPKHLITATGQRVTLRCSPRSGDLSVYWYQQSLDQGLQFLIQYYNGEERAKGNILERFSAQQFPDLHSELNLSSLELGDSALYFCASSVEGTSYNEQFFGPGTRLTVL.